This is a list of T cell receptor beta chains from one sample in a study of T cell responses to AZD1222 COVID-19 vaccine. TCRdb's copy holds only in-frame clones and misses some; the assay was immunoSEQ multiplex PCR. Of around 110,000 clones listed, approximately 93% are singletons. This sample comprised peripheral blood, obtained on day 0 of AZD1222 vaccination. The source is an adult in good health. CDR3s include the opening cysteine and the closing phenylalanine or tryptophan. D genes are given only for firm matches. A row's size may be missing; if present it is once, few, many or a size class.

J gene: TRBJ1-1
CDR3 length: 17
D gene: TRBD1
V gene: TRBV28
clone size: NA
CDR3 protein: CASSLSTGGLRITEAFF
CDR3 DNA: TGTGCCAGCAGTTTATCGACAGGGGGCCTACGTATCACTGAAGCTTTCTTT

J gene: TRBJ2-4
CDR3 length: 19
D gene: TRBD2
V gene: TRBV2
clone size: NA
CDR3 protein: CASSELLAGAWGAKNIQYF
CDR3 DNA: TGTGCCAGCAGTGAACTTCTAGCGGGAGCCTGGGGCGCCAAAAACATTCAGTACTTC

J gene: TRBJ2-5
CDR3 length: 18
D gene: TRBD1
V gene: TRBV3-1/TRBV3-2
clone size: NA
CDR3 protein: CASSQNFRDRKYSETQYF
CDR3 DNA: TGTGCCAGCTCCCAGAACTTCCGGGACAGGAAATACTCAGAGACCCAGTACTTC

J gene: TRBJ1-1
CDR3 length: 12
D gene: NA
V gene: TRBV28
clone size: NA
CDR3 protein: CASSVENTEAFF
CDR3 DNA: TGTGCCAGCAGTGTAGAGAACACTGAAGCTTTCTTT

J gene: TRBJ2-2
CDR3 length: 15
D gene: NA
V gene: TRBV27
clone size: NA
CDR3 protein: CASSRSGPFPGELFF
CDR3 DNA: TGTGCCAGCAGCCGGTCCGGGCCTTTCCCCGGGGAGCTGTTTTTT

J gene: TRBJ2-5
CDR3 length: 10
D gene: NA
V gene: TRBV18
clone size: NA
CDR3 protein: CASSQETQYF
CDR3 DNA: TGTGCCAGCTCACAAGAGACCCAGTACTTC

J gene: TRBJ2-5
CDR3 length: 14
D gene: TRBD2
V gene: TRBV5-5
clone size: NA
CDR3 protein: CASNQPGGIETQYF
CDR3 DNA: TGTGCCAGCAACCAACCGGGGGGAATAGAGACCCAGTACTTC

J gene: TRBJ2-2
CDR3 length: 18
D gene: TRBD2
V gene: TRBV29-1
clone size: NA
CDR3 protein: CSVLGDLLAGGDTGELFF
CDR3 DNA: TGCAGCGTCCTGGGAGACCTACTAGCGGGAGGTGACACCGGGGAGCTGTTTTTT

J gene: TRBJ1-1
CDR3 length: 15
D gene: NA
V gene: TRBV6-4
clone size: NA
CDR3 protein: CASSDSGTGYTEAFF
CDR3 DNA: TGTGCCAGCAGTGACTCGGGCACAGGGTACACTGAAGCTTTCTTT

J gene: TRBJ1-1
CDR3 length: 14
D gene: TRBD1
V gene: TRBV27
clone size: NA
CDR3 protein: CASSLGTGGTEAFF
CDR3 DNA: TGTGCCAGCAGTTTAGGGACAGGAGGCACTGAAGCTTTCTTT

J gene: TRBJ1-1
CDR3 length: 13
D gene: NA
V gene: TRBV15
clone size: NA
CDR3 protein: CATSTFKNTEAFF
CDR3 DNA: TGTGCCACCAGCACCTTCAAGAACACTGAAGCTTTCTTT

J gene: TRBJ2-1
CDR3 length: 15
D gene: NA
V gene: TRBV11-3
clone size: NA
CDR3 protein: CASSLDSQSYNEQFF
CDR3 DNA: TGTGCCAGCAGCTTAGATAGTCAGTCCTACAATGAGCAGTTCTTC

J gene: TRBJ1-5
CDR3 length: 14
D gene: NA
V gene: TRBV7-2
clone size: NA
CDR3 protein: CASSLTPGNQPQHF
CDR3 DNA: TGTGCCAGCAGCTTGACACCCGGCAATCAGCCCCAGCATTTT

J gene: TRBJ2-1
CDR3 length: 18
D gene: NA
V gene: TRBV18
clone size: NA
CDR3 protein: CASSRIGKTHLLGNEQFF
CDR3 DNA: TGTGCCAGCTCCCGCATAGGAAAGACACACCTATTAGGTAATGAGCAGTTCTTC

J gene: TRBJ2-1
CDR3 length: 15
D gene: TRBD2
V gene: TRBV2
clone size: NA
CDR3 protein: CASSGAVGLRNEQFF
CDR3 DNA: TGTGCCAGCAGTGGGGCGGTGGGACTACGGAATGAGCAGTTCTTC

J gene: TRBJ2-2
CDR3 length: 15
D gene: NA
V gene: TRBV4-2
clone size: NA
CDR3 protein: CASSQGKGFTGELFF
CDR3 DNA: TGTGCCAGCAGCCAAGGGAAAGGTTTCACCGGGGAGCTGTTTTTT

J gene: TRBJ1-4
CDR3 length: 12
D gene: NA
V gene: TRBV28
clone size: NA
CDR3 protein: CASRSLNEKLFF
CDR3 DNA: TGTGCCAGCAGGAGTCTTAATGAAAAACTGTTTTTT

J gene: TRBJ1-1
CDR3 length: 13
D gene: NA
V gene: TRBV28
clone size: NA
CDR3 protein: CASSFVMNTEAFF
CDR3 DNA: TGTGCCAGCAGTTTCGTAATGAACACTGAAGCTTTCTTT

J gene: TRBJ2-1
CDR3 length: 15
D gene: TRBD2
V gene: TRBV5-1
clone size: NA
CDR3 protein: CASSSRTSSYNEQFF
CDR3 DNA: TGCGCCAGCAGCTCAAGGACTAGCTCCTACAATGAGCAGTTCTTC

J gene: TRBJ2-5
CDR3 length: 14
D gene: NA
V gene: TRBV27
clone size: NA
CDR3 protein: CASSLGPLGETQYF
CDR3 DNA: TGTGCCAGCAGTTTGGGACCCCTGGGGGAGACCCAGTACTTC

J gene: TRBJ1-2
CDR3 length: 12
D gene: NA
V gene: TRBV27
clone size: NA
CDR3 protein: CASRQGLGGYTF
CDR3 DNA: TGTGCCAGCAGACAGGGATTAGGAGGCTACACCTTC

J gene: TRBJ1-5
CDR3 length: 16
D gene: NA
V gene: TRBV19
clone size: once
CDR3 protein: CASSGSLYDSNQPQHF
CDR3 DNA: TGTGCCAGTAGCGGGAGCCTGTACGATAGCAATCAGCCCCAGCATTTT

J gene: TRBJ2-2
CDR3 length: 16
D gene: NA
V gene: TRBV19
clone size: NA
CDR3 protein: CASSSHPGQNTGELFF
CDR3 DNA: TGTGCCAGTAGTAGCCACCCGGGACAGAACACCGGGGAGCTGTTTTTT

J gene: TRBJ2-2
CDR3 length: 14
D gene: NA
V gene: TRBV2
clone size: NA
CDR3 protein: CASSELATLIQLFF
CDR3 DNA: TGTGCCAGCAGTGAACTAGCGACGCTTATACAGCTGTTTTTT

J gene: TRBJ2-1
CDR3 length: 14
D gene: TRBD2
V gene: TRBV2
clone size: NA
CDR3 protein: CASRHRDYNNEQFF
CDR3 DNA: TGTGCCAGCAGGCACCGGGACTACAACAATGAGCAGTTCTTC

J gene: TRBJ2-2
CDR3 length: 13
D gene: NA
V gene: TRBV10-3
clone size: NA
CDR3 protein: CAIREENTGELFF
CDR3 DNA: TGTGCCATCAGAGAGGAAAACACCGGGGAGCTGTTTTTT

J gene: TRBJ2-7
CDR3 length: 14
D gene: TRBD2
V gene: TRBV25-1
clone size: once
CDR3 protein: CASSGTSGIYEQYF
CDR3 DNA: TGTGCCAGCAGTGGGACTAGCGGAATCTACGAGCAGTACTTC

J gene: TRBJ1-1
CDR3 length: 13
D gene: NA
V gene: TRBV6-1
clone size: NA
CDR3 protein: CASSEALGGEAFF
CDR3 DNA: TGTGCCAGCAGTGAAGCGCTGGGAGGTGAAGCTTTCTTT

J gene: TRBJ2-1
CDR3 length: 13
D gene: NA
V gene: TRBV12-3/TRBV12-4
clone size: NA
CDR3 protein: CASTWGVYNEQFF
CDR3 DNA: TGTGCCAGCACCTGGGGGGTCTACAATGAGCAGTTCTTC

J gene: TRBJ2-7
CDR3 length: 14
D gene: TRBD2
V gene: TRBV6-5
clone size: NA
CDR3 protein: CASSEREASEEQYF
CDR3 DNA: TGTGCCAGCAGCGAGCGGGAGGCTTCGGAAGAGCAGTACTTC

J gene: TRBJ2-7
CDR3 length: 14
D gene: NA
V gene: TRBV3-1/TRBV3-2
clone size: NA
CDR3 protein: CASSQGLASYEQYF
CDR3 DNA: TGTGCCAGCAGCCAAGGGTTAGCTTCGTACGAGCAGTACTTC

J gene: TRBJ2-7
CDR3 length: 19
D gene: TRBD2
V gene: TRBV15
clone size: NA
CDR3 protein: CATSSDRVGGTSRPYEQYF
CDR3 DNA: TGTGCCACCAGCAGTGACAGGGTCGGTGGGACTAGCAGACCCTACGAGCAGTACTTC

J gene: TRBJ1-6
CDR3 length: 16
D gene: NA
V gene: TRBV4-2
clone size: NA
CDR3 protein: CASSPRRTDDNSPLHF
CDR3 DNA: TGTGCCAGCAGCCCCCGTAGGACAGATGATAATTCACCCCTCCACTTT

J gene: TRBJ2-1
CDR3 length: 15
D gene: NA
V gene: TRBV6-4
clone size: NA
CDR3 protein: CASSDSTVPGNEQFF
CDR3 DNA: TGTGCCAGCAGTGACTCTACTGTCCCGGGCAATGAGCAGTTCTTC

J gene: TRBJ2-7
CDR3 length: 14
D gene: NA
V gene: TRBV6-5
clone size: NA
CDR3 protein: CASSYARFANEQYF
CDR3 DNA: TGTGCCAGCAGTTACGCAAGGTTTGCGAACGAGCAGTACTTC

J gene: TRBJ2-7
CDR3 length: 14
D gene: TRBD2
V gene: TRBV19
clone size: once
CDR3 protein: CASSIRTSGYEQYF
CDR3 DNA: TGTGCCAGTAGTATTCGGACTAGCGGCTACGAGCAGTACTTC

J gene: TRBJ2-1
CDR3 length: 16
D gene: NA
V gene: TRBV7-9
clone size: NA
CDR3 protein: CASSLARGVSYNEQFF
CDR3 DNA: TGTGCCAGCAGCTTAGCCAGAGGGGTCTCCTACAATGAGCAGTTCTTC

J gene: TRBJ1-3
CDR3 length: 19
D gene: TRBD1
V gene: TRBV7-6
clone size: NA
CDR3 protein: CASSPVWDSLRSSGNTIYF
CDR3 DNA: TGTGCCAGCAGCCCTGTTTGGGACAGCCTAAGGAGCTCTGGAAACACCATATATTTT

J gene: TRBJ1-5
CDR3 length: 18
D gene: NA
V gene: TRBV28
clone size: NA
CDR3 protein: CASSFRPGTRGRNQPQHF
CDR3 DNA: TGTGCCAGCAGTTTTCGACCGGGGACCAGGGGCCGTAATCAGCCCCAGCATTTT

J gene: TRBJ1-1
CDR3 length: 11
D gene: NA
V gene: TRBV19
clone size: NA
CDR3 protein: CASGLGAMAFF
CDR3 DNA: TGTGCCAGTGGCCTGGGGGCTATGGCTTTCTTT

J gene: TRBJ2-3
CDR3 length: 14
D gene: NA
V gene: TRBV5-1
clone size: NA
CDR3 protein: CASSPPGVTDTQYF
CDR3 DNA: TGCGCCAGCAGCCCACCAGGGGTGACAGATACGCAGTATTTT

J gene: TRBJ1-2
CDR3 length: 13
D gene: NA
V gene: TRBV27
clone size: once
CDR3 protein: CASSSGANYGYTF
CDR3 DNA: TGTGCCAGCAGTTCGGGGGCAAACTATGGCTACACCTTC